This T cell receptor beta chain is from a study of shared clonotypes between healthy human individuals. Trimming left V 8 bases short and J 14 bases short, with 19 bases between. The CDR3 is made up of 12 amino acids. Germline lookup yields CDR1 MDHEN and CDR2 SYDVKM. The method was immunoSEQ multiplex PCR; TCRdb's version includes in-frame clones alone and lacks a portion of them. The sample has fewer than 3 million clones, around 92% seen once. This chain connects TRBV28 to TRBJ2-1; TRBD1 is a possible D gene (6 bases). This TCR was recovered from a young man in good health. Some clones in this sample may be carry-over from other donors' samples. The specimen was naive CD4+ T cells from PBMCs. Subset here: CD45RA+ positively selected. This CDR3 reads CASGIDWTAEFF. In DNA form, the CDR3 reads TGTGCCAGCGGTATAGATTGGACAGCTGAGTTCTTC. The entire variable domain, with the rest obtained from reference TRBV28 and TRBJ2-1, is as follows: DVKVTQSSRYLVKRTGEKVFLECVQDMDHENMFWYRQDPGLGLRLIYFSYDVKMKEKGDIPEGYSVSREKKERFSLILESASTNQTSMYLCASGIDWTAEFFGPGTRLTVL.